This entry lists 29 T cell receptor beta chains sequenced from one sample in a study of CD4 T cells in relation to SARS-CoV-2 and coronaviruses. Before the COVID-19 pandemic, during about 2011-2019, CD4+ T cells were taken from unexposed donors. CD4+ T cells were isolated from the cells after around eleven days of culture. Their cognate antigens are unknown. The method was immunoSEQ multiplex PCR; TCRdb's version includes in-frame clones alone and lacks a portion of them. The table includes about 27,000 clones, over 65% detected once. Material: CD4+ T cells from PBMCs, cultured in vitro. These receptors all come from a human donor in good health.

Only one count was recorded for this clone. V usage is TRBV2 and J usage is TRBJ1-4, with D tentatively TRBD1 (5 bases). V was trimmed by 6 bases and J by 8 bases, leaving 13 bases between them. The length of the CDR3 is 13 residues. The germline V gene encodes CDR1 SNHLY and CDR2 FYNNEI. The CDR3: CASRLQEGEKLFF. CDR3 DNA: TGTGCCAGCAGACTACAGGAGGGCGAAAAACTGTTTTTT.

This rearrangement joins TRBV5-1 to TRBJ2-7; 9 bases are shared with TRBD2. The CDR3 totals 16 residues. In germline, CDR1 is SGHRS, CDR2 YFSETQ. Unmatched junction bases numbered 9, after V lost 0 bases and J lost 5 bases. This CDR3 reads CASSLASGIRSHEQYF. The CDR3 DNA is TGCGCCAGCAGCTTGGCTAGCGGGATAAGAAGCCACGAGCAGTACTTC.

The V gene is TRBV29-1, the J gene TRBJ1-4; TRBD1 matches at 9 bases. This CDR3 has 13 residues. Germline V lookup: CDR1 SQVTM, CDR2 ANQGSEA. V dropped 4 bases and J dropped 8; count of bases not matched to a gene: 5. The CDR3, as DNA: TGCAGCGTTGGGGACAGGGCGGGGGAAAAACTGTTTTTT. Translation gives CSVGDRAGEKLFF.

The chain joins TRBV6-2 or TRBV6-3 to TRBJ1-5, with D unresolved. V was pared by 7 bases and J by 5 bases, with 21 bases between. Germline V CDR1 and CDR2: MNHEY, SVGEGT. The CDR3 is 16 amino acids. This chain's CDR3 is CASTPYLEQLHQPQHF. The CDR3 DNA reads as TGTGCCAGCACCCCCTATCTGGAGCAGTTACATCAGCCCCAGCATTTT.

J is TRBJ2-1 and V is TRBV11-2; D is unclear. V gave up 2 bases and J gave up 5 bases, with 13 bases separating them. This CDR3 contains 15 residues. Germline lookup yields CDR1 SGHAT and CDR2 FQNNGV. CDR3 sequence (DNA): TGTGCCAGCAGCTTAAGTCAGCAAACTAACAATGAGCAGTTCTTC. Translated: CASSLSQQTNNEQFF.

The table lists this clone with a few counts. The rearrangement uses TRBV4-1 and TRBJ2-1, with D hard to call. Germline CDR1 MGHRA, CDR2 YSYEKL. The CDR3 runs 15 residues. The V and J ends lost 0 bases and 0 bases respectively, with 6 bases between them. The CDR3 DNA follows: TGCGCCAGCAGCCAAGAAGCTAGCTCCTACAATGAGCAGTTCTTC. It encodes CASSQEASSYNEQFF.

In its sample, this clone was seen once. This chain links TRBV4-3 with TRBJ1-2, with no clear D. The germline V gene has CDR1 LGHNA and CDR2 YSLEER. This CDR3 is built from 15 residues. V dropped 0 bases and J dropped 1 base, with 9 bases sitting between them. CDR3 coding DNA: TGCGCCAGCAGCCAAGATCGCTATAATAACTATGGCTACACCTTC. Its protein is CASSQDRYNNYGYTF.

The count of this clone is one. The rearrangement joins TRBV6-5 to TRBJ1-5; D gene ambiguous. CDR3 length: 14 residues. Germline CDR1 MNHEY, CDR2 SVGAGI. V lost 5 bases and J lost 2, with 10 bases in between. The CDR3 sequence: CASSLELGNQPQHF. CDR3 nucleotide sequence: TGTGCCAGCAGTCTAGAACTGGGCAATCAGCCCCAGCATTTT.

This clone appeared a few times. The CDR3 DNA reads as TGTGCCAGCAGTCTAGGACAGAGCAATCAGCCCCAGCATTTT. It specifies CASSLGQSNQPQHF. The V gene is TRBV6-5, the J gene TRBJ1-5; maybe TRBD1 (6 bases). The CDR3 runs 14 residues. V lost 5 bases and J lost 1, with 9 bases in between. Germline V gene lookup returns CDR1 MNHEY and CDR2 SVGAGI.

The CDR3 DNA is TGTGCCAGCAGCCGGGACCCCGCCTACGAGCAGTACTTC. This encodes CASSRDPAYEQYF. V usage is TRBV11-1 and J usage is TRBJ2-7; D assignment may be TRBD1 or TRBD2 (5 bases each). The germline CDR1 and CDR2 sequences are SGHAT and FQDESV (reference sequence). CDR3 length: 13 residues. With 5 bases removed from V and 2 bases from J, the gap between germline ends came to 10 bases.

The chain uses TRBV10-3 and TRBJ1-2; D unclear. The CDR3 is made up of 11 amino acids. Trimming took off 5 bases at V and 7 bases at J, with 8 bases between the two ends. Germline V CDR1 and CDR2: ENHRY, SYGVKD. The CDR3 DNA reads as TGTGCCATCAGTTTAGAGAGTGGCTACACCTTC. As protein: CAISLESGYTF.

The genes are TRBV29-1 and TRBJ2-7; the D gene is possibly TRBD1 (6 bases). Looked up from germline, CDR1 is SQVTM and CDR2 is ANQGSEA. Trimming took off 4 bases at V and 7 bases at J, with 17 bases between the two ends. There are 13 residues in the CDR3. Written as DNA, the CDR3 is TGCAGCGTTGTCCGTCAGGGGATGTGGGAGCAGTACTTC. It yields the protein CSVVRQGMWEQYF.

This clone has just one count. The rearrangement joins TRBV5-1 to TRBJ2-7; 10 nucleotides match TRBD2. There are 15 residues in the CDR3. Germline V gene data show CDR1 as SGHRS and CDR2 as YFSETQ. With V trimmed by 1 base and J by 3 bases, 4 bases remained unmatched. In nucleotides, the CDR3 is TGCGCCAGCAGCTTGTTCGCTAGCGGGAGCTACGAGCAGTACTTC. It encodes CASSLFASGSYEQYF.

The chain has TRBV13 and TRBJ1-2; possibly TRBD1 for D (5 bases). Trimming took off 0 bases at V and 3 bases at J, with 11 bases between the two ends. CDR1 PRHDT and CDR2 FYEKMQ come from the germline V gene (reference sequence). The CDR3 is 15 amino acids. In DNA, the CDR3 is TGTGCCAGCAGCTTAGGATTGAGGGACCACTATGGCTACACCTTC. Its protein product is CASSLGLRDHYGYTF.

The rearrangement uses TRBV2 and TRBJ1-2; 8 bases are shared with TRBD1. In germline, CDR1 is SNHLY, CDR2 FYNNEI. V gave up 5 bases and J gave up 7 bases; unmatched junction bases: 6. The CDR3 spans 13 residues. This CDR3 reads CASSLGQGLGYTF. As DNA, the CDR3 is TGTGCCAGCAGTCTCGGACAGGGCCTTGGCTACACCTTC.

The CDR3 DNA reads TGCGCCAGCAGCTTGGGGCGGGTCAGACAAGAGACCCAGTACTTC. Amino acids: CASSLGRVRQETQYF. This chain uses TRBV5-1 with TRBJ2-5, with D perhaps matching TRBD2 (5 bases). The V and J ends lost 0 bases and 2 bases respectively, with 11 bases between them. Germline V lookup: CDR1 SGHRS, CDR2 YFSETQ. The length of the CDR3 is 15 residues.

This chain connects TRBV4-3 to TRBJ1-6; unclear D gene. Germline V lookup: CDR1 LGHNA, CDR2 YSLEER. The CDR3 is 15 amino acids. Trimming took off 0 bases at V and 9 bases at J, with 12 bases between the two ends. CDR3 region: CASSQDVTAGSPLHF. CDR3 in DNA: TGCGCCAGCAGCCAAGACGTAACCGCAGGTTCACCCCTCCACTTT.

This clone occurred once. The chain links TRBV6-2 or TRBV6-3 to TRBJ2-5; the D is unclear. This CDR3 has 13 residues. V dropped 6 bases and J dropped 0 bases, with 8 bases sitting between them. Germline V gene lookup returns CDR1 MNHEY and CDR2 SVGEGT. The CDR3 coding sequence is TGTGCCAGCAGCCCCGAATACCAAGAGACCCAGTACTTC. It translates to CASSPEYQETQYF.

The rearrangement joins TRBV11-2 to TRBJ2-2; either TRBD1 or TRBD2 may fit D (5 bases each). The CDR3 runs to 14 residues. Deletions cut 5 bases from V and 4 bases from J, with 11 bases between. The germline V gene encodes CDR1 SGHAT and CDR2 FQNNGV. The CDR3 bases are TGTGCCAGCAGCCCGGGACGGCTCACCGGGGAGCTGTTTTTT. Encoded protein: CASSPGRLTGELFF.

The chain has TRBV4-1 and TRBJ1-2, with 7 bases aligning to TRBD1. Germline trimming cut 1 base from V and 10 bases from J; bases unmatched to any gene: 9. Germline CDR1 reads MGHRA; CDR2 reads YSYEKL. The CDR3 is 14 amino acids. The CDR3 DNA is TGCGCCAGCAGCCAAGTTCCGGGACAGCCATACTACACCTTC. This codes for CASSQVPGQPYYTF.

The V and J genes are TRBV7-9 and TRBJ1-1; D not certain. Trimming pared 6 bases from V and 3 bases from J, leaving 5 bases between. This CDR3 comprises 11 residues. Germline-derived CDR1 and CDR2 are SEHNR and FQNEAQ (reference sequence). CDR3: CASSQDTEAFF. The CDR3 region has the DNA TGTGCCAGCAGTCAAGACACTGAAGCTTTCTTT.

The rearrangement links TRBV10-3 to TRBJ1-3; D possibly corresponds to TRBD1 (6 bases). CDR3 length equals 14 residues. V lost 10 bases and J 8 bases, leaving 21 bases between the germline ends. Germline loops: CDR1 ENHRY, CDR2 SYGVKD. This chain's CDR3 is CATNSEGHLDTIYF. The DNA for the CDR3 is TGTGCCACCAATTCGGAGGGACATCTTGACACCATATATTTT.

The genes are TRBV18 and TRBJ2-5, with 8 bases that match TRBD1. The CDR3 runs 14 residues. V shed 6 bases and J 5 bases; nucleotides not matched to a gene: 8. The germline V gene has CDR1 KGHSH and CDR2 LQKENI. Written as DNA, the CDR3 is TGTGCCAGCTCGCGGACAGGGCGTGAGGAGACCCAGTACTTC. The encoded protein is CASSRTGREETQYF.

This chain joins TRBV27 and TRBJ2-3; 8 nucleotides align to TRBD2. Germline trimming cut 5 bases from V and 0 bases from J; bases unmatched to any gene: 13. This CDR3 spans 18 amino acids. The germline CDR1 and CDR2 sequences are MNHEY and SMNVEV (reference sequence). This CDR3 is CASSLPPGAGGSTDTQYF. The CDR3 DNA reads TGTGCCAGCAGTCTCCCCCCGGGGGCGGGGGGAAGCACAGATACGCAGTATTTT.

There are a few counts of this clone. The chain is built from TRBV18 and TRBJ1-5, with D possibly matching TRBD1 (5 bases). The CDR3 totals 16 residues. V lost 3 bases and J 1 base, leaving 13 bases between the germline ends. The V gene's germline CDR1 is KGHSH and CDR2 LQKENI. The CDR3 region has the DNA TGTGCCAGCTCACCCCGGGGGGGTCTGAGCAATCAGCCCCAGCATTTT. The encoded protein is CASSPRGGLSNQPQHF.

The V gene is TRBV5-6, the J gene TRBJ1-2; D not certain. The germline V gene has CDR1 SGHDT and CDR2 YYEEEE. The CDR3 length is 13 residues. Trimming took 1 base from V and 4 from J, leaving 8 bases between them. CDR3 nucleotide sequence: TGTGCCAGCAGCTTGATTCGACCCTATGGCTACACCTTC. Encoded protein: CASSLIRPYGYTF.

J is TRBJ2-1 and V is TRBV7-6, with 10 nucleotides matching TRBD2. V shed 5 bases, J shed 9 bases, and the junction held 10 bases outside the gene matches. The CDR3 runs to 15 residues. Germline-derived CDR1 and CDR2 are SGHVS and FNYEAQ. The CDR3 here is CASSPLAGVVGEQFF. In DNA, the CDR3 is TGTGCCAGCAGCCCCCTAGCGGGAGTTGTGGGTGAGCAGTTCTTC. Full variable domain (remainder filled in from reference TRBV7-6 and TRBJ2-1): GAGVSQSPRYKVTKRGQDVALRCDPISGHVSLYWYRQALGQGPEFLTYFNYEAQQDKSGLPNDRFSAERPEGSISTLTIQRTEQRDSAMYRCASSPLAGVVGEQFFGPGTRLTVL.

The chain links TRBV7-9 to TRBJ1-2; possibly TRBD1 for D (6 bases). The germline V gene encodes CDR1 SEHNR and CDR2 FQNEAQ (reference sequence). The CDR3 sequence is 14 residues long. Trimming left V 2 bases short and J 5 bases short, with 12 bases between. The CDR3 DNA reads as TGTGCCAGCAGCTTAAGTCGGGGGGCTTATGGCTACACCTTC. It encodes CASSLSRGAYGYTF.

The gene calls are TRBV12-3 or TRBV12-4 and TRBJ2-2; weak D call: TRBD2 (6 bases). This CDR3 region has 13 residues. V lost 2 bases and J lost 6, with 7 bases in between. CDR3: CASSLSGAGELFF. DNA of the CDR3: TGTGCCAGCAGTTTATCGGGGGCCGGGGAGCTGTTTTTT.